The 21 T cell receptor beta chains in this list originate from one sample, sequenced in a study of shared clonotypes between healthy human individuals. Profiled with immunoSEQ multiplex PCR; TCRdb holds only in-frame clones, not every one. Of about 1.9 million clones listed, 85% to 95% were seen once; the top ten hold 1.5% to 2%. Naive CD8 cells comprised CD45RO-negative, CCR7-positively selected cells, excluding terminally differentiated effector memory CD45RA+ cells. Sequenced material: naive CD8+ T cells from PBMCs. The receptors come from a young man in good health. Some clones in this sample may be carry-over from other donors' samples.

In this sample, this clone turned up a few times. The chain carries TRBV4-1 and TRBJ1-1; a possible D gene is TRBD1 (5 bases). V shed 6 bases and J shed 3 bases, with 14 bases lying between them. The CDR3 consists of 14 residues. The germline CDR1 and CDR2 sequences are MGHRA and YSYEKL. CDR3 loop: CASSLGTVDTEAFF. The CDR3 DNA is TGCGCCAGCAGTCTCGGGACGGTAGACACTGAAGCTTTCTTT.

In this sample, this clone turned up once. This chain connects TRBV27 to TRBJ1-5; D is unclear. This CDR3 comprises 13 residues. V was cut by 2 bases and J by 4 bases, with 6 bases left in between. CDR1 is MNHEY and CDR2 is SMNVEV in the germline V gene (reference sequence). CDR3 in amino acids: CASSLQWNQPQHF. In DNA, the CDR3 is TGTGCCAGCAGTTTACAGTGGAATCAGCCCCAGCATTTT.

The rearrangement links TRBV7-2 to TRBJ2-1; a possible D gene is TRBD1 (6 bases). The CDR3 length is 15 residues. The V gene lost 1 base and the J gene lost 8 bases, with 15 bases spanning the gap. The germline gives CDR1 SGHTA, CDR2 FQGNSA. The CDR3 DNA follows: TGTGCCAGCAGCTTAGGGTCAGGGGCAGGGCATGAGCAGTTCTTC. As protein: CASSLGSGAGHEQFF.

The V gene is TRBV2, the J gene TRBJ2-5; D is uncertain. The CDR3 length is 13 residues. CDR1 and CDR2 from the germline V gene are SNHLY and FYNNEI. Trimming removed 6 bases at V and 3 bases at J, with 11 bases between. CDR3 residues: CASSPRREETQYF. The CDR3 nucleotides read TGTGCCAGCAGCCCTCGTAGGGAAGAGACCCAGTACTTC.

The chain joins TRBV5-1 to TRBJ2-7, with D possibly matching TRBD1 (6 bases). In germline, CDR1 is SGHRS, CDR2 YFSETQ. The CDR3 has 14 residues. V was pared by 2 bases and J by 1 base, with 10 bases between. In DNA, the CDR3 is TGCGCCAGCAGCTTTGGGACACAATCCTACGAGCAGTACTTC. It is translated as CASSFGTQSYEQYF.

Comments on this clone: A much more abundant neighbour one base away suggests this may be a read error. Other DNA variants within this sample encode the same CDR3. The chain is built from TRBV5-1 and TRBJ2-7; D remains unclear. CDR3 length equals 11 residues. CDR1 is SGHRS, CDR2 YFSETQ, per germline. The CDR3 nucleotides read TGCGCCAGCAGATTGGGCTACGAGCAGTACTTC. Its translation: CASRLGYEQYF.

Comments on this clone: Compared with germline, one end of the junction differs, possibly owing to a read error. The chain joins TRBV15 to TRBJ1-2, with 9 bases fitting TRBD1. CDR3 size: 17 residues. From germline, CDR1 is LNHNV and CDR2 YYDKDF (reference sequence). The CDR3 region has the DNA TGTGCCACCAGCGGAGAGATACAGGGACAGGGTAACTATGGCTACACCTTC. Residues: CATSGEIQGQGNYGYTF.

J is TRBJ1-2 and V is TRBV19, with D maybe TRBD1 (5 bases). The germline gives CDR1 LNHDA, CDR2 SQIVND (reference sequence). Trimming took off 3 bases at V and 4 bases at J, with 15 bases between the two ends. The CDR3 extends over 15 amino acids. CDR3 DNA: TGTGCCAGTAGTATTTTTGTAGGGGCCATCTATGGCTACACCTTC. Its translation is CASSIFVGAIYGYTF.

This clone was observed a few times. The identical CDR3 is also encoded by other nucleotide sequences in the sample. The rearrangement links TRBV28 to TRBJ1-1; D is uncertain. CDR1 is MDHEN, CDR2 SYDVKM, per germline. With 5 bases removed from V and 0 bases from J, the gap between germline ends came to 7 bases. The CDR3 totals 13 residues. In DNA form, the CDR3 reads TGTGCCAGCAGTCTCCTCTTGAACACTGAAGCTTTCTTT. It encodes CASSLLLNTEAFF.

This chain connects TRBV9 to TRBJ2-1; D is possibly TRBD1 (5 bases). V lost 0 bases and J 4 bases, leaving 14 bases between the germline ends. From germline, CDR1 is SGDLS and CDR2 YYNGEE. This CDR3 is 16 amino acids long. CDR3 in amino acids: CASSVGGRVAYNEQFF. Here the CDR3 DNA reads TGTGCCAGCAGCGTAGGGGGCAGGGTGGCGTACAATGAGCAGTTCTTC. Together with reference TRBV9 and TRBJ2-1, the CDR3 gives the full variable domain: DSGVTQTPKHLITATGQRVTLRCSPRSGDLSVYWYQQSLDQGLQFLIQYYNGEERAKGNILERFSAQQFPDLHSELNLSSLELGDSALYFCASSVGGRVAYNEQFFGPGTRLTVL.

About this clone: Other DNA variants within this sample encode the same CDR3. The CDR3 bases are TGTGCCAGCAGCGTAGGTTCAAGCTCCTACAATGAGCAGTTCTTC. Its protein product is CASSVGSSSYNEQFF. This chain connects TRBV9 to TRBJ2-1; the D is unclear. V was pared by 0 bases and J by 0 bases, with 7 bases between. Germline V gene lookup returns CDR1 SGDLS and CDR2 YYNGEE. CDR3 length: 15 amino acids.

The chain joins TRBV7-9 to TRBJ2-1, with no clear D. The CDR3 totals 14 residues. The germline V and J ends were trimmed by 5 bases and 5 bases, with 13 bases remaining between them. Germline V gene lookup returns CDR1 SEHNR and CDR2 FQNEAQ (reference sequence). The CDR3 bases are TGTGCCAGCAGCCCAAGGACGACGAACAATGAGCAGTTCTTC. Translated: CASSPRTTNNEQFF.

The chain joins TRBV4-1 to TRBJ1-3; D uncertain. Trimming pared 0 bases from V and 9 bases from J, leaving 6 bases between. This CDR3 contains 12 residues. Germline assignment: CDR1 MGHRA and CDR2 YSYEKL. CDR3 nucleotide sequence: TGCGCCAGCAGCCAAGATCTTACCACCATATATTTT. It specifies CASSQDLTTIYF.

This chain connects TRBV27 to TRBJ2-7; perhaps TRBD2 as D (5 bases). Trimming left V 5 bases short and J 6 bases short, with 20 bases between. The length of the CDR3 is 15 residues. Germline V CDR1 and CDR2: MNHEY, SMNVEV (reference sequence). The CDR3 DNA sequence: TGTGCCAGCAGTCCGCGGGCCCGTGATCTGTCCGAGCAGTACTTC. Its protein product is CASSPRARDLSEQYF.

The genes are TRBV5-6 and TRBJ2-7; TRBD1 agrees at 7 bases. The germline CDR1 and CDR2 sequences are SGHDT and YYEEEE. V lost 8 bases and J lost 3; bases outside the gene matches: 8. The CDR3 consists of 13 residues. CDR3 DNA sequence: TGTGCCAGTCGACAGGGTGGAGGCTACGAGCAGTACTTC. Its translation: CASRQGGGYEQYF.

The chain carries TRBV7-9 and TRBJ2-7; D possibly corresponds to TRBD2 (5 bases). V gave up 2 bases and J gave up 5 bases, with 13 bases separating them. Germline V lookup: CDR1 SEHNR, CDR2 FQNEAQ (reference sequence). This CDR3 spans 14 amino acids. CDR3 amino acids: CASSLFGEGDEQYF. Written as DNA, the CDR3 is TGTGCCAGCAGCTTATTCGGGGAAGGCGACGAGCAGTACTTC. The entire variable domain, with the rest obtained from reference TRBV7-9 and TRBJ2-7, is as follows: DTGVSQNPRHKITKRGQNVTFRCDPISEHNRLYWYRQTLGQGPEFLTYFQNEAQLEKSRLLSDRFSAERPKGSFSTLEIQRTEQGDSAMYLCASSLFGEGDEQYFGPGTRLTVT.

A single count supports this clone. In the same sample, other DNA sequences code for this CDR3. The genes are TRBV11-2 and TRBJ2-1, with D possibly matching TRBD2 (7 bases). Germline-derived CDR1 and CDR2 are SGHAT and FQNNGV. The CDR3 has 14 residues. V lost 4 bases and J 2 bases, leaving 9 bases between the germline ends. The DNA for the CDR3 is TGTGCCAGCAGCTGGGGGGGCCCCTACAATGAGCAGTTCTTC. Protein: CASSWGGPYNEQFF. Supplemented by reference TRBV11-2 and TRBJ2-1, the full variable domain reads EAGVAQSPRYKIIEKRQSVAFWCNPISGHATLYWYQQILGQGPKLLIQFQNNGVVDDSQLPKDRFSAERLKGVDSTLKIQPAKLEDSAVYLCASSWGGPYNEQFFGPGTRLTVL.

The chain combines TRBV11-2 with TRBJ1-1; D is possibly TRBD1 (5 bases). The V end was cut by 2 bases, the J end by 4 bases, with 17 bases between. This CDR3 spans 16 amino acids. Germline values: CDR1 SGHAT, CDR2 FQNNGV. Here the CDR3 reads CASSLYVAGRSTEAFF. The CDR3 region has the DNA TGTGCCAGCAGCTTATATGTAGCAGGGAGGAGCACTGAAGCTTTCTTT.

The CDR3 nucleotides are TGTGCCAGCAGTTTATCTCTCCTCGACGAGCAGTACTTC. It is translated as CASSLSLLDEQYF. The rearrangement uses TRBV27 and TRBJ2-7; unclear D gene. Trimming stripped 0 bases from V and 5 bases from J, with 8 bases between. CDR3 length: 13 residues. Looked up from germline, CDR1 is MNHEY and CDR2 is SMNVEV (reference sequence).

This chain joins TRBV11-2 and TRBJ1-2; D is possibly TRBD1 (5 bases). V lost 4 bases and J 4 bases, leaving 13 bases between the germline ends. This CDR3 is 14 amino acids long. CDR1 is SGHAT, CDR2 FQNNGV, per germline. The DNA for the CDR3 is TGTGCCAGCAGCTCCCAGACGGGGACCTATGGCTACACCTTC. It codes for CASSSQTGTYGYTF.

This clone has just one count. The rearrangement uses TRBV11-2 and TRBJ2-1; maybe TRBD2 (6 bases). Germline-derived CDR1 and CDR2 are SGHAT and FQNNGV. V shed 3 bases and J shed 2 bases, with 11 bases lying between them. The CDR3 consists of 15 residues. CDR3 residues: CASSFDSGAYNEQFF. Written as DNA, the CDR3 is TGTGCCAGCAGCTTTGATTCGGGAGCCTACAATGAGCAGTTCTTC.